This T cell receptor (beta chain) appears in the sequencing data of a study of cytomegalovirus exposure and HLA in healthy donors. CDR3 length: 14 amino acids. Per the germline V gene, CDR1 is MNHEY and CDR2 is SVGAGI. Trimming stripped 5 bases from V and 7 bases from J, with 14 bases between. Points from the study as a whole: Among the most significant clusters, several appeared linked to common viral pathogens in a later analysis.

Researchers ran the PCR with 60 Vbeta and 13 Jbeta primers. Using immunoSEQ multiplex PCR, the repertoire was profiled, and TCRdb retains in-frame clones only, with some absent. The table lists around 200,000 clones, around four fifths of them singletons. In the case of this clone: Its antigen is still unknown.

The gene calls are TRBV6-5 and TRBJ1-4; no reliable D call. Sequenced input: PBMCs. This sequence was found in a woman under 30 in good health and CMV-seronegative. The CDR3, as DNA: TGTGCCAGCAGTCCGGGCCGAGGGAGTGAAAAACTGTTTTTT. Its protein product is CASSPGRGSEKLFF.